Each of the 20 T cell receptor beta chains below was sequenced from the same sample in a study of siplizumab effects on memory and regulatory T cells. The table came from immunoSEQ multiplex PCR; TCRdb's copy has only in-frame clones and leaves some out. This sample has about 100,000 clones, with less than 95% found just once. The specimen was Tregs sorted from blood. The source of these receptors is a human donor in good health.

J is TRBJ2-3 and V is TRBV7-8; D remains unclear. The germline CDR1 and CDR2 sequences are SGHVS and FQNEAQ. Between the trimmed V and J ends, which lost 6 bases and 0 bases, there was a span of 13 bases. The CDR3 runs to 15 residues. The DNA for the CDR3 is TGTGCCAGCAGTCCATTTGCACCAAGCACAGATACGCAGTATTTT. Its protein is CASSPFAPSTDTQYF.

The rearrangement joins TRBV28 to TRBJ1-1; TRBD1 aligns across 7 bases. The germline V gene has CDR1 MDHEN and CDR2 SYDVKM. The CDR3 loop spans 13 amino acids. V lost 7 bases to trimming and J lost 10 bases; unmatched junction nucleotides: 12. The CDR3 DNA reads TGTGCCAGCACTTATGGGACAGTTGGAATAGCTTTCTTT. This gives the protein CASTYGTVGIAFF.

Here the CDR3 reads CAWSPSEGREAFF. CDR3 DNA: TGTGCCTGGAGTCCCTCGGAGGGGCGAGAAGCTTTCTTT. The J gene is TRBJ1-1, the V gene TRBV30, with D possibly TRBD1 on 5 matching bases. Trimming pared 2 bases from V and 8 bases from J, leaving 15 bases between. Germline loops: CDR1 GTSNPN, CDR2 SVGIG (reference sequence). There are 13 residues in the CDR3.

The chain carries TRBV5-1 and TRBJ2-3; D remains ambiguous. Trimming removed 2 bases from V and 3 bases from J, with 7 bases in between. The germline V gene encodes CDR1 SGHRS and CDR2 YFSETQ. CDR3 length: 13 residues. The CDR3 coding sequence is TGCGCCAGCAGCTTATTAATAACAGATACGCAGTATTTT. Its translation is CASSLLITDTQYF.

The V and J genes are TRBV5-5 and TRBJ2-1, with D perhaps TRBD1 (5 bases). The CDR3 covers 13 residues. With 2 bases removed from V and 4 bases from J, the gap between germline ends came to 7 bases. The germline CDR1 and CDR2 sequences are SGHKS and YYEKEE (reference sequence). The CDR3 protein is CASSLGAYNEQFF. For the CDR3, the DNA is TGTGCCAGCAGCTTAGGGGCTTACAATGAGCAGTTCTTC.

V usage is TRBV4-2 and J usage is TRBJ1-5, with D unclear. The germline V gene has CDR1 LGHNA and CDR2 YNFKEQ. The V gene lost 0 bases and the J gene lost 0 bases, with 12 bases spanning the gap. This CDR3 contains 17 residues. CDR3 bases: TGTGCCAGCAGCCAAGATCCCCACGTGGATAGCAATCAGCCCCAGCATTTT. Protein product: CASSQDPHVDSNQPQHF.

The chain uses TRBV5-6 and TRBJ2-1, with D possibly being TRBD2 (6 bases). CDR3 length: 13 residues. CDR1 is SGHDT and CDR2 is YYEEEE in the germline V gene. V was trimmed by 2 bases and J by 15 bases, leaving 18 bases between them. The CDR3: CASSFGAFGGRFF. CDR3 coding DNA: TGTGCCAGCAGCTTTGGGGCCTTCGGGGGTCGGTTCTTC. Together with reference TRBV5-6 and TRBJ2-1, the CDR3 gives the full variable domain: DAGVTQSPTHLIKTRGQQVTLRCSPKSGHDTVSWYQQALGQGPQFIFQYYEEEERQRGNFPDRFSGHQFPNYSSELNVNALLLGDSALYLCASSFGAFGGRFFGPGTRLTVL.

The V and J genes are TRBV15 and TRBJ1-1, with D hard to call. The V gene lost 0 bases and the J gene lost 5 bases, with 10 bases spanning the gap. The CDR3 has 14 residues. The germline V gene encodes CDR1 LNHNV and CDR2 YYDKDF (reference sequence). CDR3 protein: CATSRELGGTEAFF. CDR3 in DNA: TGTGCCACCAGCAGAGAGTTGGGCGGGACTGAAGCTTTCTTT.

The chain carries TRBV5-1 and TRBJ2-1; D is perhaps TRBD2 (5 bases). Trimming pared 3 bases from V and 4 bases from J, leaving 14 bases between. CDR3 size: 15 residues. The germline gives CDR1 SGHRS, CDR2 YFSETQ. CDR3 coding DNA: TGCGCCAGCAGCTCAGTGGCGGGCCATTACAATGAGCAGTTCTTC. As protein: CASSSVAGHYNEQFF.

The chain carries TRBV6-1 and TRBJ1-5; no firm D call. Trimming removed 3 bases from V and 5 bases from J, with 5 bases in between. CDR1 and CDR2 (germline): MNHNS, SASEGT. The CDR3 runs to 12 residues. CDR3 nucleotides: TGTGCCAGCAGTGACCTGGATCAGCCCCAGCATTTT. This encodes CASSDLDQPQHF.

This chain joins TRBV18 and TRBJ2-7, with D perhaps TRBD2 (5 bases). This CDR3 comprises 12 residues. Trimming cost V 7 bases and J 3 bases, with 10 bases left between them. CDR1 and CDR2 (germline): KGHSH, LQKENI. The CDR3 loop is CASLGGGYEQYF. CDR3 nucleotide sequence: TGTGCCAGCTTAGGTGGAGGCTACGAGCAGTACTTC.

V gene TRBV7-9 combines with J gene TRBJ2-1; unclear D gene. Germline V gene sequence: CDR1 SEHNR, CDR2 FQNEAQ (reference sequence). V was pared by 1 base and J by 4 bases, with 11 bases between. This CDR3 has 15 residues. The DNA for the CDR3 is TGTGCCAGCAGCTTAGATGCAGGATCTTACAATGAGCAGTTCTTC. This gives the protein CASSLDAGSYNEQFF.

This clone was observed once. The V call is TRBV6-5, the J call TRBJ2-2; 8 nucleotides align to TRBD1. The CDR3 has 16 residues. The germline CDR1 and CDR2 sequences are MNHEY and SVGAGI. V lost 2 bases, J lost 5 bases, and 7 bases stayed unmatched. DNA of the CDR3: TGTGCCAGCAGTTACCGGTTGGACAGGGTAACCGGGGAGCTGTTTTTT. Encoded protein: CASSYRLDRVTGELFF.

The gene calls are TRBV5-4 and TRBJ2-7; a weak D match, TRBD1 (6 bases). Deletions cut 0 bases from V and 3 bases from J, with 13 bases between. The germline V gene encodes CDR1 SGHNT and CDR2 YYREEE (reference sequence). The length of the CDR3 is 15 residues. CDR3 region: CASSLGIGQFYEQYF. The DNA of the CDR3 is TGTGCCAGCAGCTTGGGGATCGGACAGTTCTACGAGCAGTACTTC. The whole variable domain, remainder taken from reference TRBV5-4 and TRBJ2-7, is ETGVTQSPTHLIKTRGQQVTLRCSSQSGHNTVSWYQQALGQGPQFIFQYYREEENGRGNFPPRFSGLQFPNYSSELNVNALELDDSALYLCASSLGIGQFYEQYFGPGTRLTVT.

Written as DNA, the CDR3 is TGTGCCAGCAGCTTCGGGACTAGCGCCAACACAGATACGCAGTATTTT. Translated: CASSFGTSANTDTQYF. The genes are TRBV9 and TRBJ2-3, with TRBD2 matching 10 bases. There are 16 residues in the CDR3. With V trimmed by 4 bases and J by 2 bases, 7 bases remained unmatched. Germline V gives CDR1 SGDLS, CDR2 YYNGEE. Based on the CDR3 plus reference TRBV9 and TRBJ2-3, the full variable domain is DSGVTQTPKHLITATGQRVTLRCSPRSGDLSVYWYQQSLDQGLQFLIQYYNGEERAKGNILERFSAQQFPDLHSELNLSSLELGDSALYFCASSFGTSANTDTQYFGPGTRLTVL.

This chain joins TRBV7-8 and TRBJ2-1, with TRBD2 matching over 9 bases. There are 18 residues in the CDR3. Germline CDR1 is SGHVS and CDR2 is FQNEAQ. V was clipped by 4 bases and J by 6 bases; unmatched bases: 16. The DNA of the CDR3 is TGTGCCAGCAGCTACCCCGGAGTTATGGGACTAGCTTCCAATGAGCAGTTCTTC. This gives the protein CASSYPGVMGLASNEQFF.

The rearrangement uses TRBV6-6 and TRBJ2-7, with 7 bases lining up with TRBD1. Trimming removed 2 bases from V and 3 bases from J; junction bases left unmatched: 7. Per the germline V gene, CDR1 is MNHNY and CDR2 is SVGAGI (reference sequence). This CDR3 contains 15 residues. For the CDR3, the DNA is TGTGCCAGCAGTTACGCCTCGCGACAGGGCTACGAGCAGTACTTC. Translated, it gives CASSYASRQGYEQYF.

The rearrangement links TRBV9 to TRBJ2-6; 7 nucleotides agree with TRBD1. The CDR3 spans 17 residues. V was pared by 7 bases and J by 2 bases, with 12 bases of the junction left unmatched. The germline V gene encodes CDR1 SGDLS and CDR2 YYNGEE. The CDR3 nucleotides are TGTGCCAGCGCGAACGCAGGGGGAAAGGCTGGGGCCAACGTCCTGACTTTC. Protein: CASANAGGKAGANVLTF.

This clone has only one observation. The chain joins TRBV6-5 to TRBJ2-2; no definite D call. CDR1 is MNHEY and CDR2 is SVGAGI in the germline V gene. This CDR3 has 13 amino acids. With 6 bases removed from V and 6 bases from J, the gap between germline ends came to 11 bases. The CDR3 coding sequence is TGTGCCAGCAGCCGGTCTAGGGCCGGGGAGCTGTTTTTT. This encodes CASSRSRAGELFF.

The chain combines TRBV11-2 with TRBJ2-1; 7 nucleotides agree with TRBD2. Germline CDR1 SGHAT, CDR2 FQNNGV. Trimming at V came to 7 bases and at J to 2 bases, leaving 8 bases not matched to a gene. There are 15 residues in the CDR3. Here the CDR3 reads CASMLTGGPYNEQFF. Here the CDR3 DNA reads TGTGCCAGCATGTTGACGGGAGGCCCCTACAATGAGCAGTTCTTC.